This T cell receptor beta chain originates from a study of regulatory T cells in long-lasting Graves disease. Counting both end residues, the CDR3 totals 13 amino acids. Germline assignment: CDR1 SGHAT and CDR2 FQNNGV. Study conclusions and caveats: Persistent patients shared more public clonotypes (around 2,500) than newly diagnosed patients (about 970). Not thyroid tissue but only peripheral blood was studied.

About this clonotype itself: Its antigen is unknown. Without the conserved terminal phenylalanine or tryptophan, this CDR3 likely stems from a read error. Because the CDR3's place on the DNA is in doubt, the DNA is left out and the CDR3 is given as listed by TCRdb.

Assembly of TCR beta libraries relied on iRepertoire HTBI primers together with Arm-PCR of CDR3 regions. TCRdb fed the multiplex PCR reads into MiXCR, producing one record per CDR3 protein. This table holds about 660,000 distinct CDR3 sequences, approximately 29% found once. Time point indicated: persistent/refractory GD, antithyroid drugs over 5 years with positive TRAb. The TCR library used RNA extracted from PBMCs. The chain joins TRBV11-2 to TRBJ1-1. The receptor was isolated from a female donor with Graves disease. Sequencing was performed on peripheral blood mononuclear cells (PBMCs), taken when the disease was refractory, from a patient treated with antithyroid drugs. The CDR3 here is CASSLTPFTETAA.